This entry concerns a single TCR beta chain. Its target is not known. Only in-frame clones appear in the TCRdb table, and some are missing; sequencing was by immunoSEQ multiplex PCR. In the table there are some 150,000 clones, roughly 91% of which are singletons. V was clipped by 6 bases and J by 4 bases; unmatched bases: 8. In germline, CDR1 is MNHNY, CDR2 SVGAGI (reference sequence). The CDR3 runs to 16 residues. The entry originates in a study of T cell responses to AZD1222 COVID-19 vaccine. Across the study: Pooling of second doses given at about 4 or about 12 weeks was done. Study conclusions and caveats: Increases in Spike-specific TCR breadth and depth were seen after two AZD1222 doses. Possibly, clonal diversity was underestimated; donors were largely white British and included more females. Reportedly, nearly half of unique spike TCRs recognized epitopes outside B.1.351/B.1.1.7 mutations.

This material consisted of peripheral blood, taken on day 0 of AZD1222 vaccination. The source of this sequence is an adult in good health. The rearrangement links TRBV6-6 to TRBJ2-3, with 12 bases aligning to TRBD2. The CDR3 protein is CASSRLAGEPPDTQYF. CDR3 nucleotides: TGTGCCAGCAGCAGACTAGCGGGAGAACCCCCAGATACGCAGTATTTT.